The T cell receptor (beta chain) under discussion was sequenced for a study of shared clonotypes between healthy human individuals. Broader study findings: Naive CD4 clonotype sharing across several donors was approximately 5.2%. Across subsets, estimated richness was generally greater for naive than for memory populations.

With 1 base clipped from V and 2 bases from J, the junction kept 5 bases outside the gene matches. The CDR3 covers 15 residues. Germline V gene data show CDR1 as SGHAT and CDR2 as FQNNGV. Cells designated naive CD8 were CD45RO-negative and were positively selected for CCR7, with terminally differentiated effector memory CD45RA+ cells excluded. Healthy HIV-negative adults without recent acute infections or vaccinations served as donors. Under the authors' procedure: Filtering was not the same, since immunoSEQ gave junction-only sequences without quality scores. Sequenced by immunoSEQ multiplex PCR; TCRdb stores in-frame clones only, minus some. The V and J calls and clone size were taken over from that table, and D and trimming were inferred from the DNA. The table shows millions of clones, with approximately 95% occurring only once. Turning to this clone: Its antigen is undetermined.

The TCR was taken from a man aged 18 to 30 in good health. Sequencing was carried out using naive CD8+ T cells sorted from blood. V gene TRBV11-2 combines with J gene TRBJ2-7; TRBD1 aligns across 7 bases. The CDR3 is CASSLGQGVTYEQYF. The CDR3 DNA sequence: TGTGCCAGCAGCTTAGGGCAGGGGGTAACCTACGAGCAGTACTTC.